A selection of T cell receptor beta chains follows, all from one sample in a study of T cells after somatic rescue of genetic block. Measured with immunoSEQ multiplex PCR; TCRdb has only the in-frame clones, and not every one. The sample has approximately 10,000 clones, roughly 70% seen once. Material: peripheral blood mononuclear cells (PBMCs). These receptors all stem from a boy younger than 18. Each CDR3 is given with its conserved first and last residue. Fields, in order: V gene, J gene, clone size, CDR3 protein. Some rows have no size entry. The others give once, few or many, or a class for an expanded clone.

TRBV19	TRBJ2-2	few	CASSRLAGVSNTGELFF
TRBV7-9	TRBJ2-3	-	CASSFRAAGDTDTQYF
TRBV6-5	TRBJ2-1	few	CASSYPPGPRRNEQFF
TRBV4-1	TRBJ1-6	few	CASSQSIPDGYSPLHF
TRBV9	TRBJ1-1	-	CASSPSDGNTEAFF
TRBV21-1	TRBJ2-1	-	CASSEQFF
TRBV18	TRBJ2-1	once	CASSPWRFAYNEQFF
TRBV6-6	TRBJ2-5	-	CASRNPGTGRETQYF
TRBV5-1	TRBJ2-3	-	CASSPTSPPDTQYF
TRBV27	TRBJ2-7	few	CASSLFADESGAGYEQYF
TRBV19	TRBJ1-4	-	CASSATGTPAGEKLFF
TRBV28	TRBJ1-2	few	CASRVQSANYGYTF
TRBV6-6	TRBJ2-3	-	CASSWDRVTQYF
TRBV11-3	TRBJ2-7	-	CASSSYEQYF
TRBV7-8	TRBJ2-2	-	CASSLATLGPNTGELFF
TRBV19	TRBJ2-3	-	CASSIREGSDTQYF
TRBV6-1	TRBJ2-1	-	CAILPTPYNEQFF
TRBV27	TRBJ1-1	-	CASSSPNTEAFF
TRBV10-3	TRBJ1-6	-	CAIRPDHRGPELGVYSPLHF
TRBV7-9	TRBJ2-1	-	CASSPLGNEQFF
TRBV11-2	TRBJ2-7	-	CASSRTGAHEQYF
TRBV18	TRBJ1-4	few	CASSPPGPNEKLFF
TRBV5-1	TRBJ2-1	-	CASSLGGYNEQFF
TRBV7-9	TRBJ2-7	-	CASSRGTWDNEQYF
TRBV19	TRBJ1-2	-	CATPSFHGNGYTF
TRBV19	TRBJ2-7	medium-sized	CASSEQGASPYEQYF